This T cell receptor beta chain was found in a study of regulatory T cells in long-lasting Graves disease. Study details: A definition of persistent Graves' disease required over 5 years of antithyroid drugs plus positive TSH receptor antibodies. General study points: What was studied was peripheral blood only, and not thyroid tissue.

For TCR beta, libraries came from iRepertoire HTBI primers and Arm-PCR of CDR3 regions. TCRdb reprocessed the multiplex PCR reads via MiXCR and lists one record per CDR3 protein. Counted here are 600,000 to 850,000 distinct CDR3 sequences, around 30% occurring once; the ten biggest clones make up 35% to 55%. This clonotype occurred a few times. Its cognate antigen is unknown. V dropped 3 bases and J dropped 2 bases, with 8 bases sitting between them. This CDR3 comprises 14 residues. Germline CDR1 and CDR2: LNHDA and SQIVND (reference sequence). This sample's time point: persistent/refractory GD, antithyroid drugs over 5 years with positive TRAb. Generation of the TCR library employed RNA extracted from PBMCs.

The receptor was derived from a female donor with Graves disease. The rearrangement links TRBV19 to TRBJ1-3; D is possibly TRBD1 (6 bases). The sequencing here drew on peripheral blood mononuclear cells (PBMCs), taken when the disease was refractory, from a patient treated with antithyroid drugs. The CDR3 DNA reads TGTGCCAGTAGTATCGGACAGCCTGGAAACACCATATATTTT. Its translation: CASSIGQPGNTIYF.